The sequence of this TCR beta chain was determined in a study of shared clonotypes between healthy human individuals. CDR1 and CDR2 (germline): KGHSH, LQKENI. V was pared by 3 bases and J by 0 bases, with 14 bases between. The CDR3 consists of 16 residues. Measured with immunoSEQ multiplex PCR; TCRdb has only the in-frame clones, and not every one. The sample shows about a million clones, 60% to 80% of them seen only once. This clone was detected a few times. The source is a man aged 18 to 30 in good health. Some clones in this sample may be carry-over from other donors' samples. The sample consisted of memory CD4+ T cells from PBMCs. The subset: CD45RA-negative fraction. V and J are TRBV18 and TRBJ1-1; no clear D. CDR3 sequence reads: CASSPRENRMNTEAFF. In DNA, the CDR3 is TGTGCCAGCTCACCGAGGGAAAACAGAATGAACACTGAAGCTTTCTTT.